This TCR beta chain was identified during a study of cytomegalovirus exposure and HLA in healthy donors. The germline V gene encodes CDR1 LNHNV and CDR2 YYDKDF (reference sequence). The CDR3 sequence is 15 residues long. V shed 0 bases and J shed 5 bases, with 14 bases lying between them. A multiplex PCR was run with 60 Vbeta primers and 13 Jbeta primers. Using immunoSEQ multiplex PCR, the repertoire was profiled, and TCRdb retains in-frame clones only, with some absent. Here the sample spans approximately 190,000 clones, about 85% being singletons. Sample: PBMCs. V gene TRBV15 combines with J gene TRBJ2-7; tentatively, D is TRBD2 (6 bases). The clonotype was recovered from a boy between 2 and 10 years old in good health and CMV-seronegative. CDR3 DNA: TGTGCCACCAGCAGAGATATAGGAGGGACTCACGAGCAGTACTTC. This sequence encodes CATSRDIGGTHEQYF.